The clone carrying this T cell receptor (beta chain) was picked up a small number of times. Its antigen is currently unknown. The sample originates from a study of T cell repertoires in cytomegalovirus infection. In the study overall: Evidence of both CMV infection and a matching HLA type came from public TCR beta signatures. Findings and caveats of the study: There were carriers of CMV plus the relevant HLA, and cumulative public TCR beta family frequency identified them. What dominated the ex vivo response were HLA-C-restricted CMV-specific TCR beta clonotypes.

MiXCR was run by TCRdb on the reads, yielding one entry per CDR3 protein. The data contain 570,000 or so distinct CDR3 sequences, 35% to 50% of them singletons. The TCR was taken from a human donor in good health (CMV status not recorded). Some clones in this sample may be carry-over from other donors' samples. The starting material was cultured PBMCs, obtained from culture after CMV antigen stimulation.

CDR3 sequence reads: CASSQSSSENQPQHF. The CDR3 DNA follows: TGTGCCAGCAGCCAGAGCAGCAGCGAGAATCAGCCCCAGCATTTT. The chain recombines TRBV12-3 or TRBV12-4 with TRBJ1-5; D remains unclear. There are 15 residues in the CDR3. Trimming shortened V by 6 bases and J by 4 bases, and 16 bases separated the two germline ends.